One sample yielded the 30 T cell receptor beta chains listed below, sequenced in a study of breast tumors, draining lymph nodes, adjacent tissues. TCRdb used MiXCR to reprocess the multiplex PCR reads, holding one entry per CDR3 protein. The sample consists of 150,000 to 200,000 distinct CDR3 sequences, 30% to 35% of them appearing once. The lymph nodes were axillary draining lymph nodes from breast cancer patients. The sample was axillary lymph node tissue. All receptors come from a female donor with breast cancer. Some clones in this sample may be carry-over from other donors' samples.

There are many counts of this clonotype. The chain joins TRBV28 to TRBJ2-7, with D tentatively TRBD2 (5 bases). CDR3 length: 15 residues. Trimming left V 5 bases short and J 3 bases short, with 17 bases between. Germline V gene lookup returns CDR1 MDHEN and CDR2 SYDVKM. DNA for the CDR3: TGTGCCAGCAGTCCCCGGGCCGGACTTAACTACGAGCAGTACTTC. Protein: CASSPRAGLNYEQYF.

The chain joins TRBV2 to TRBJ2-5; D might be TRBD1 (5 bases). V lost 5 bases, J lost 1 base, and 26 bases lay in between. CDR3 length: 19 residues. Germline V gene data show CDR1 as SNHLY and CDR2 as FYNNEI. The CDR3 coding sequence is TGTGCCAGCAGTATCCGGGCTCCGGGTTTCGGACAAGGCCAAGAGACCCAGTACTTC. It codes for CASSIRAPGFGQGQETQYF.

This clonotype was observed at least ten times. This may stem from a read error, because a much larger clone lies one nucleotide away. The V and J genes are TRBV9 and TRBJ2-5; 13 bases agree with TRBD2. Germline V gene data show CDR1 as SGDLS and CDR2 as YYNGEE. With V trimmed by 0 bases and J by 7 bases, 9 bases remained unmatched. The CDR3 runs 17 residues. The CDR3 coding sequence is TGTGCCAGCAGCGTAGCTCCACTAGCGGGGGGGCTGGCGACCCAGTACTTC. This codes for CASSVAPLAGGLATQYF.

This clonotype was found many times. V gene TRBV12-3 or TRBV12-4 combines with J gene TRBJ2-1; D unclear. V was clipped by 1 base and J by 5 bases, with 12 bases between them. The CDR3 loop spans 15 amino acids. The DNA for the CDR3 is TGTGCCAGCAGTTTAGGTATGCTCAGCGACAATGAGCAGTTCTTC. Protein product: CASSLGMLSDNEQFF.

This clonotype has at least ten counts. The DNA of the CDR3 is TGTGCCAGCAGCGGCCTAGAGGGGCTCCAAGAGACCCAGTACTTC. It yields the protein CASSGLEGLQETQYF. The chain uses TRBV5-8 and TRBJ2-5; tentatively, D is TRBD1 or TRBD2 (5 bases each). The V end lost 4 bases, the J end lost 1 base, and 14 bases lay between the germline ends. This CDR3 comprises 15 residues. Germline CDR1 SGHTS, CDR2 YDEGEE. Full variable domain (outside the CDR3, taken from reference TRBV5-8 and TRBJ2-5): EAGVTQSPTHLIKTRGQQATLRCSPISGHTSVYWYQQALGLGLQFLLWYDEGEERNRGNFPPRFSGRQFPNYSSELNVNALELEDSALYLCASSGLEGLQETQYFGPGTRLLVL.

As concerns this clonotype: Just one base apart from a much larger clone, this may be a read error. Since the CDR3 does not end with the conserved phenylalanine or tryptophan, this likely comes from a read error. This chain uses TRBV6-1 with TRBJ2-1; 8 nucleotides align to TRBD1. From germline, CDR1 is MNHNS and CDR2 SASEGT. The junction had 11 bases not matched to a gene; V was cut back by 7 bases and J by 3 bases. The CDR3 has 16 residues. The CDR3 bases are TGTGCCAGCATTCTCTTCCCGGGACAGGACTACAATGAGCAGTTCCTC. Its translation: CASILFPGQDYNEQFL.

Many counts were recorded for this clonotype. This sequence joins TRBV10-2 and TRBJ1-2, with D perhaps matching TRBD1 (6 bases). Germline V gene lookup returns CDR1 WSHSY and CDR2 SAAADI. There are 14 residues in the CDR3. V was clipped by 4 bases and J by 9 bases, with 18 bases between them. CDR3 region: CASSGDGGAGSYTF. As DNA, the CDR3 is TGCGCCAGCAGTGGGGACGGGGGGGCTGGAAGCTACACCTTC.

This clonotype was recorded at least ten times. The chain employs TRBV5-1 and TRBJ2-5, with D unresolved. Per the germline V gene, CDR1 is SGHRS and CDR2 is YFSETQ. CDR3 length equals 13 residues. The V end lost 2 bases, the J end lost 5 bases, and 10 bases lay between the germline ends. The CDR3 reads CASSFGSVETQYF. Here the CDR3 DNA reads TGCGCCAGCAGCTTTGGTAGTGTGGAGACCCAGTACTTC.

Regarding this clonotype: At one end the junction does not follow the germline gene, possibly because of a read error. The chain combines TRBV7-7 with TRBJ2-5, with 13 bases matching TRBD2. The CDR3 runs to 16 residues. Germline CDR1 is SSHAT and CDR2 is FNYEAQ (reference sequence). CDR3 sequence: CASSPGTSGDQETQYF. CDR3 DNA: TGTGCTAGCAGTCCTGGGACTAGCGGGGACCAAGAGACCCAGTACTTC.

The sample holds many counts of this clonotype. This chain joins TRBV4-1 and TRBJ2-2; 7 bases are shared with TRBD2. In germline, CDR1 is MGHRA, CDR2 YSYEKL. The V gene end was trimmed by 5 bases and the J gene end by 3 bases; junction bases not matched to a gene: 6. CDR3 length: 15 residues. The CDR3 nucleotides read TGCGCCAGCAGCGGATGGGGGGGGTACACCGGGGAGCTGTTTTTT. Protein sequence: CASSGWGGYTGELFF.

This clonotype occurred many times. The V call is TRBV10-3, the J call TRBJ2-7; 8 bases fit TRBD2. The CDR3 length is 13 residues. V gave up 5 bases and J gave up 5 bases; unmatched junction bases: 5. In germline, CDR1 is ENHRY, CDR2 SYGVKD. CDR3 region: CAISRTSPDEQYF. CDR3 bases: TGTGCCATCAGTCGGACTAGCCCCGACGAGCAGTACTTC.

The J gene is TRBJ2-3, the V gene TRBV20-1, with D perhaps TRBD1 or TRBD2 (6 bases each). The length of the CDR3 is 17 residues. V was cut by 1 base and J by 2 bases, with 19 bases left in between. Looked up from germline, CDR1 is DFQATT and CDR2 is SNEGSKA (reference sequence). CDR3 DNA sequence: TGCAGTGCTAGAGCAGGGGAGGTCGGGGGAAACACAGATACGCAGTATTTT. Its translation: CSARAGEVGGNTDTQYF.

This clonotype was seen ten or more times. The chain employs TRBV5-4 and TRBJ1-4; D is ambiguous. CDR1 and CDR2 (germline): SGHNT, YYREEE (reference sequence). With 2 bases removed from V and 7 bases from J, the gap between germline ends came to 9 bases. The CDR3 sequence is 13 residues long. The CDR3 sequence: CASSFFPGEKLFF. DNA of the CDR3: TGTGCCAGCAGCTTCTTCCCGGGTGAAAAACTGTTTTTT.

This clonotype showed up just a few times. The chain carries TRBV6-1 and TRBJ1-2, with 10 bases matching TRBD1. Germline V gives CDR1 MNHNS, CDR2 SASEGT. After removal of 3 bases from V and 6 bases from J, the junction contained 10 bases not matched to a gene. The CDR3 runs to 16 residues. The CDR3 bases are TGTGCCAGCAGTGATGCTAGGGGACAGGGGAGGAATGGCTACACCTTC. Its protein is CASSDARGQGRNGYTF.

In its sample, this clonotype was seen many times. V gene TRBV20-1 combines with J gene TRBJ1-6, with D unclear. This CDR3 has 17 residues. The V end was cut by 0 bases, the J end by 4 bases, with 16 bases between. Looked up from germline, CDR1 is DFQATT and CDR2 is SNEGSKA (reference sequence). CDR3 region: CSARDGRQTSYNSPLHF. CDR3 nucleotide sequence: TGCAGTGCTAGAGATGGCCGGCAGACCAGTTATAATTCACCCCTCCACTTT.

This clonotype was found many times. The chain has TRBV7-9 and TRBJ2-7; 8 nucleotides line up with TRBD1. CDR3 length: 16 amino acids. J was trimmed by 3 bases and V by 4 bases; bases with no gene match: 11. Germline lookup yields CDR1 SEHNR and CDR2 FQNEAQ (reference sequence). CDR3 sequence: CASSSYVTGDHYEQYF. CDR3 bases: TGTGCCAGCAGCTCCTATGTGACAGGGGATCACTACGAGCAGTACTTC.

V is TRBV29-1 and J is TRBJ1-1, with D unresolved. Per the germline V gene, CDR1 is SQVTM and CDR2 is ANQGSEA. V was cut by 8 bases and J by 3 bases, with 22 bases left in between. The CDR3 runs 15 residues. CDR3 sequence (DNA): TGCAGCACCAAGGGATGGGATTCGTTCCACACTGAAGCTTTCTTT. Its translation is CSTKGWDSFHTEAFF.

The rearrangement uses TRBV2 and TRBJ1-6, with D hard to call. Trimming stripped 7 bases from V and 7 bases from J, with 17 bases between. This CDR3 is built from 15 residues. Germline CDR1 reads SNHLY; CDR2 reads FYNNEI. The chain's CDR3 is CASTSRPWRNSPLHF. In DNA, the CDR3 is TGTGCCAGCACTTCTAGGCCCTGGAGGAATTCACCCCTCCACTTT.

This chain uses TRBV7-2 with TRBJ1-2; no clear D gene. Looked up from germline, CDR1 is SGHTA and CDR2 is FQGNSA. The length of the CDR3 is 13 residues. Trimming shortened V by 2 bases and J by 6 bases, and 10 bases separated the two germline ends. CDR3 residues: CASSLTIKDGYTF. The CDR3 coding sequence is TGTGCCAGCAGCTTAACCATCAAGGATGGCTACACCTTC. The complete variable domain, with remaining parts taken from reference TRBV7-2 and TRBJ1-2, reads GAGVSQSPSNKVTEKGKDVELRCDPISGHTALYWYRQSLGQGLEFLIYFQGNSAPDKSGLPSDRFSAERTGGSVSTLTIQRTQQEDSAVYLCASSLTIKDGYTFGSGTRLTVV.

The table lists this clonotype with many counts. The rearrangement uses TRBV2 and TRBJ2-5, with a possible D match to TRBD1 (5 bases). Germline V gene data show CDR1 as SNHLY and CDR2 as FYNNEI. Trimming took 4 bases from V and 0 from J, leaving 18 bases between them. The CDR3 is 17 amino acids. CDR3 in DNA: TGTGCCAGCAGTGGCCCTCCGGCAGGGTTTCACCAAGAGACCCAGTACTTC. As protein: CASSGPPAGFHQETQYF.

This clonotype has ten or more counts. V usage is TRBV6-2 or TRBV6-3 and J usage is TRBJ1-6; 8 bases fit TRBD1. From germline, CDR1 is MNHEY and CDR2 SVGEGT. V shed 7 bases, J shed 6 bases, and the junction held 5 bases outside the gene matches. CDR3 length: 14 amino acids. CDR3 in amino acids: CASTGQGSNSPLHF. The CDR3 coding sequence is TGTGCCAGCACCGGACAGGGCAGTAATTCACCCCTCCACTTT.

This clonotype was counted ten times or more. V usage is TRBV5-1 and J usage is TRBJ2-7; perhaps TRBD1 as D (5 bases). The CDR3 contains 12 residues. CDR1 and CDR2 from the germline V gene are SGHRS and YFSETQ. The V gene lost 10 bases and the J gene lost 4 bases, with 15 bases spanning the gap. The CDR3, as DNA: TGCGCCGTTGGTGCTAGGGGTTACGAGCAGTACTTC. Residues: CAVGARGYEQYF.

This clonotype was counted ten times or more. The chain uses TRBV6-1 and TRBJ1-2; D not resolved. Looked up from germline, CDR1 is MNHNS and CDR2 is SASEGT. Trimming removed 6 bases at V and 7 bases at J, with 9 bases between. The CDR3 runs to 11 residues. The CDR3 is CASRGLSGYTF. The CDR3 DNA follows: TGTGCCAGCAGGGGCCTGTCTGGCTACACCTTC.

This clonotype occurred once. One end of the junction varies from germline; a read error may be responsible. The V gene is TRBV7-9, the J gene TRBJ1-2; 9 bases line up with TRBD1. The CDR3 has 15 residues. Germline V gene sequence: CDR1 SEHNR, CDR2 FQNEAQ (reference sequence). The CDR3: CASSSLPGTGYGYPF. CDR3 in DNA: TGTGCCAGCAGCTCATTGCCGGGGACAGGGTATGGCTACCCCTTC. The full variable domain, in which reference TRBV7-9 and TRBJ1-2 provide the parts outside the CDR3, is DTGVSQNPRHKITKRGQNVTFRCDPISEHNRLYWYRQTLGQGPEFLTYFQNEAQLEKSRLLSDRFSAERPKGSFSTLEIQRTEQGDSAMYLCASSSLPGTGYGYPFGSGTRLTVV.

About this clonotype itself: This may come from a read error, since a much larger clone is one base off. This rearrangement joins TRBV3-1 to TRBJ1-2; no clear D gene. Germline CDR1 LGHDT, CDR2 YNNKEL (reference sequence). With 3 bases removed from V and 4 bases from J, the gap between germline ends came to 12 bases. The CDR3 runs 14 residues. The CDR3 region is CASSQNLEGYGYTF. CDR3 nucleotides: TGTGCCAGCAGCCAGAACCTGGAGGGCTATGGCTACACCTTC.

This clonotype was observed a single time. CDR3 in amino acids: CASSQSRRGVGSGNTIYF. CDR3 sequence (DNA): TGTGCCAGCAGCCAATCGAGGAGGGGAGTAGGCTCTGGAAACACCATATATTTT. The V call is TRBV4-2, the J call TRBJ1-3, with a possible D match to TRBD1 (5 bases). CDR1 LGHNA and CDR2 YNFKEQ come from the germline V gene. The CDR3 has 18 residues. V lost 2 bases and J 0 bases, leaving 17 bases between the germline ends.

This clonotype appeared a few times. CDR3 nucleotides: TGCGCCAGCAGTGAATTGAGGGGCACTGAAGCTTTCTTT. Encoded protein: CASSELRGTEAFF. The chain is built from TRBV10-1 and TRBJ1-1, with a possible D match to TRBD1 (5 bases). V was pared by 3 bases and J by 4 bases, with 9 bases between. The CDR3 sequence is 13 residues long. Germline V CDR1 and CDR2: WNHNN, SYGVQD (reference sequence).

This clonotype has ten or more counts. The chain uses TRBV5-1 and TRBJ2-3; D is undetermined. V lost 0 bases, J lost 2 bases, and 10 bases lay in between. Germline CDR1 SGHRS, CDR2 YFSETQ. This CDR3 region has 15 residues. The CDR3 sequence is CASSLGGYLTDTQYF. CDR3 DNA: TGCGCCAGCAGCTTGGGGGGTTACCTCACAGATACGCAGTATTTT. The entire variable domain, with the rest obtained from reference TRBV5-1 and TRBJ2-3, is as follows: KAGVTQTPRYLIKTRGQQVTLSCSPISGHRSVSWYQQTPGQGLQFLFEYFSETQRNKGNFPGRFSGRQFSNSRSEMNVSTLELGDSALYLCASSLGGYLTDTQYFGPGTRLTVL.

Worth noting for this clonotype: A read error may account for a junction end that differs from germline. V and J are TRBV5-1 and TRBJ1-2; D may be TRBD1 (5 bases). CDR1 and CDR2 (germline): SGHRS, YFSETQ. This CDR3 is 15 amino acids long. CDR3 nucleotide sequence: TGCGCCACCAGCAGGGCACTCGGGTGGGGCTATGGCTACACCTTC. Its protein product is CATSRALGWGYGYTF.

Points on this clonotype: The junction and the germline gene differ at one end; a read error may be behind it. The chain employs TRBV15 and TRBJ2-5; D remains ambiguous. The CDR3 covers 12 residues. CDR1 and CDR2 from the germline V gene are LNHNV and YYDKDF (reference sequence). CDR3 loop: CATSRAQETLYF. DNA of the CDR3: TGTGCCACCAGCAGAGCCCAGGAGACCCTGTACTTC.